This TCR beta chain was observed in a study of cytomegalovirus exposure and HLA in healthy donors. The germline V gene encodes CDR1 SNHLY and CDR2 FYNNEI. This CDR3 is 14 amino acids long. V dropped 5 bases and J dropped 3; count of bases not matched to a gene: 4. The study ran its PCR with 60 Vbeta and 13 Jbeta primers. Repertoires were generated with immunoSEQ multiplex PCR, while TCRdb's copy carries only in-frame clones and drops some. The data hold 200,000 to 250,000 clones, with around 83% observed a single time. Sequencing was carried out using PBMCs. The chain carries TRBV2 and TRBJ1-1; the match to TRBD1 covers 9 bases. The receptor was derived from a girl between 5 and 17 years old in good health and CMV-seronegative. CDR3 nucleotides: TGTGCCAGCAGTAAGGACAGGGGAGACACTGAAGCTTTCTTT. This codes for CASSKDRGDTEAFF.